The 7 T cell receptor beta chains below all came from one sample that was sequenced in a study of T cells in Graves' hyperthyroidism and ophthalmopathy. Amplification of TCR beta CDR3 regions was performed using RNA transcripts as template. TCR CDR3 regions were first amplified by RT-PCR with HTBI primers. From the multiplex PCR reads, TCRdb called clonotypes with MiXCR, one entry per CDR3 protein. The sample carries 200,000 to 250,000 distinct CDR3 sequences, 17% recorded once. What was sequenced was blood. The origin of the receptors is a man aged 50-60 years with Graves' hyperthyroidism.

This clonotype turned up a few times. The chain combines TRBV19 with TRBJ2-6; 10 bases are a match to TRBD1. Losses at the gene ends were 6 bases for V and 4 bases for J; bases not matched to a gene: 9. CDR3 length: 17 residues. Germline V gene sequence: CDR1 LNHDA, CDR2 SQIVND (reference sequence). CDR3 region: CASSLRDRGAGANVLTF. DNA of the CDR3: TGTGCCAGTAGCCTCCGGGACAGGGGAGCGGGGGCCAACGTCCTGACTTTC. Filled out from reference TRBV19 and TRBJ2-6, the complete variable domain reads DGGITQSPKYLFRKEGQNVTLSCEQNLNHDAMYWYRQDPGQGLRLIYYSQIVNDFQKGDIAEGYSVSREKKESFPLTVTSAQKNPTAFYLCASSLRDRGAGANVLTFGAGSRLTVL.

At least ten counts were recorded for this clonotype. The V and J genes are TRBV11-3 and TRBJ2-2; 11 nucleotides align to TRBD2. The CDR3 has 18 residues. V shed 6 bases and J 2 bases; nucleotides not matched to a gene: 11. Germline V gene data show CDR1 as SGHNT and CDR2 as YENEEA. Here the CDR3 reads CASRQPTSGVSNTGELFF. CDR3 nucleotide sequence: TGTGCCAGCAGACAACCGACTAGCGGGGTCAGCAACACCGGGGAGCTGTTTTTT.

In DNA form, the CDR3 reads TGTGCCAGCAGCAACCGACGGACCTACGAGCAGTACTTC. Translating it yields CASSNRRTYEQYF. The V call is TRBV11-2, the J call TRBJ2-7; D is unresolved. Germline V lookup: CDR1 SGHAT, CDR2 FQNNGV. The germline V and J ends were trimmed by 5 bases and 2 bases, with 10 bases remaining between them. The CDR3 has 13 residues.

This clonotype has more than one count but fewer than ten. The CDR3 DNA reads TGTGCCAGCAGCTTATCCCTTACACGGGCGGATACGCAGTATTTT. This encodes CASSLSLTRADTQYF. The chain is built from TRBV7-9 and TRBJ2-3; D is unclear. CDR3 length equals 15 residues. Germline CDR1 reads SEHNR; CDR2 reads FQNEAQ (reference sequence). V was pared by 2 bases and J by 6 bases, with 15 bases between. The whole variable domain, remainder taken from reference TRBV7-9 and TRBJ2-3, is DTGVSQNPRHKITKRGQNVTFRCDPISEHNRLYWYRQTLGQGPEFLTYFQNEAQLEKSRLLSDRFSAERPKGSFSTLEIQRTEQGDSAMYLCASSLSLTRADTQYFGPGTRLTVL.

There are a few counts of this clonotype. The V and J genes are TRBV7-8 and TRBJ2-7, with no clear D. V was pared by 4 bases and J by 1 base, with 14 bases between. This CDR3 has 15 residues. CDR1 is SGHVS, CDR2 FQNEAQ, per germline. CDR3 amino acids: CASSSPGLQSYEQYF. CDR3 nucleotide sequence: TGTGCCAGCAGCTCTCCCGGGCTCCAATCCTACGAGCAGTACTTC. Variable domain in full (rest from reference TRBV7-8 and TRBJ2-7): GAGVSQSPRYKVAKRGQDVALRCDPISGHVSLFWYQQALGQGPEFLTYFQNEAQLDKSGLPSDRFFAERPEGSVSTLKIQRTQQEDSAVYLCASSSPGLQSYEQYFGPGTRLTVT.

A few counts support this clonotype. CDR3 bases: TGTGCCAGCAGCTCGGTGAACTCCTACGAGCAGTACTTC. It yields the protein CASSSVNSYEQYF. The rearrangement joins TRBV7-9 to TRBJ2-7; unclear D gene. V lost 4 bases and J 0 bases, leaving 7 bases between the germline ends. This CDR3 spans 13 amino acids. Germline V gene lookup returns CDR1 SEHNR and CDR2 FQNEAQ (reference sequence).

This chain links TRBV6-1 with TRBJ2-2, with 15 bases lining up with TRBD2. The CDR3 loop spans 20 amino acids. Germline lookup yields CDR1 MNHNS and CDR2 SASEGT. V gave up 7 bases and J gave up 1 base; unmatched junction bases: 13. The CDR3 coding sequence is TGTGCCAGCATCAATGGGGGACTAGCGGGAGGCGTCCTGAACACCGGGGAGCTGTTTTTT. Amino acids: CASINGGLAGGVLNTGELFF.